This T cell receptor (beta chain) was observed in a study of blood T cell repertoires in COVID-19. Study-level information: Donors in the United States, Italy and Spain gave samples during acute or convalescent COVID-19.

Some clones are missing from TCRdb's copy, which holds only in-frame ones; the method was immunoSEQ multiplex PCR. The table lists around 330,000 clones, 85% of them singletons. With 5 bases clipped from V and 4 bases from J, the junction kept 7 bases outside the gene matches. The germline V gene has CDR1 LNHDA and CDR2 SQIVND (reference sequence). The CDR3 loop spans 15 amino acids. The source material was PBMCs or T cells enriched from blood (not recorded which). The TCR sequence derives from a woman in her 30s who had been exposed to COVID-19. J is TRBJ2-3 and V is TRBV19, with 9 bases fitting TRBD1. CDR3 bases: TGTGCCAGTAGTTGGGGACAGGGTTTGGCAGATACGCAGTATTTT. It codes for CASSWGQGLADTQYF.